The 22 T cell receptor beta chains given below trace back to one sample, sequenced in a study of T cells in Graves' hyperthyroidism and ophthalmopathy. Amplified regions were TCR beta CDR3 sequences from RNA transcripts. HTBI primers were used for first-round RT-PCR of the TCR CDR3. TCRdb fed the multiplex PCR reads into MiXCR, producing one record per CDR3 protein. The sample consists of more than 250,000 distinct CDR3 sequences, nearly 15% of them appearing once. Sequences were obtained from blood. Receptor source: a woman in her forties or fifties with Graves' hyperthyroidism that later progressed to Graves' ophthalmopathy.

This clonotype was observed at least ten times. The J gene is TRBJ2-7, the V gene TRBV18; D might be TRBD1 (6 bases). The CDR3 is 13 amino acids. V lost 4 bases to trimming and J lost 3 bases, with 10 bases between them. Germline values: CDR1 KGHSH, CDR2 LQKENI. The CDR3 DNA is TGTGCCAGCTCACTCACAGGGTTCTACGAGCAGTACTTC. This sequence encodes CASSLTGFYEQYF. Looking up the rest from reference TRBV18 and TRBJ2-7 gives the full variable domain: NAGVMQNPRHLVRRRGQEARLRCSPMKGHSHVYWYRQLPEEGLKFMVYLQKENIIDESGMPKERFSAEFPKEGPSILRIQQVVRGDSAAYFCASSLTGFYEQYFGPGTRLTVT.

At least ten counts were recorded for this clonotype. The CDR3 reads CASTLTGFNSPLHF. CDR3 sequence (DNA): TGTGCCAGCACATTGACAGGTTTTAATTCACCCCTCCACTTT. The chain employs TRBV5-5 and TRBJ1-6, with a weak D call TRBD1 (6 bases). This CDR3 is 14 amino acids long. CDR1 and CDR2 from the germline V gene are SGHKS and YYEKEE (reference sequence). V shed 6 bases and J shed 6 bases, with 13 bases lying between them.

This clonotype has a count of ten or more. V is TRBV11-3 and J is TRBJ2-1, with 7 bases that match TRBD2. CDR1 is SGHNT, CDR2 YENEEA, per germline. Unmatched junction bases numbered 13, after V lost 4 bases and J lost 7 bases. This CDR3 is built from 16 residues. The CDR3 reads CASSYTGLRAGNEQFF. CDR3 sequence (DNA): TGTGCCAGCAGCTACACGGGACTACGGGCGGGGAATGAGCAGTTCTTC. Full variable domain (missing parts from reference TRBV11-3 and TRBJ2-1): EAGVVQSPRYKIIEKKQPVAFWCNPISGHNTLYWYLQNLGQGPELLIRYENEEAVDDSQLPKDRFSAERLKGVDSTLKIQPAELGDSAVYLCASSYTGLRAGNEQFFGPGTRLTVL.

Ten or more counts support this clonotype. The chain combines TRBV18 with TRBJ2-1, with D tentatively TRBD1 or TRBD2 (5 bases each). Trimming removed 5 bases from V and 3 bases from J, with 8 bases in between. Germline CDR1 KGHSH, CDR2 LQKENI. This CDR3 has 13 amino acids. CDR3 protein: CASSGDHYNEQFF. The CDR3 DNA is TGTGCCAGCTCAGGGGACCACTACAATGAGCAGTTCTTC.

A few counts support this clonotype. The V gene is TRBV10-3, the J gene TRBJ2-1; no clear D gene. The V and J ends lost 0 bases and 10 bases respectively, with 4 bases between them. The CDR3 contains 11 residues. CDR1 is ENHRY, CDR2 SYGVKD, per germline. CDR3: CAISESNEQFF. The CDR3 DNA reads TGTGCCATCAGTGAGTCGAACGAGCAGTTCTTC.

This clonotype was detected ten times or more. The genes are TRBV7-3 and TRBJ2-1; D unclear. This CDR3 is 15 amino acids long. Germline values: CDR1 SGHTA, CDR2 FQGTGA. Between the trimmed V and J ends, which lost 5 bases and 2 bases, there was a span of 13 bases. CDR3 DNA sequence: TGTGCCAGCAGCCCAGCCCGCAATACCTACAATGAGCAGTTCTTC. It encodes CASSPARNTYNEQFF.

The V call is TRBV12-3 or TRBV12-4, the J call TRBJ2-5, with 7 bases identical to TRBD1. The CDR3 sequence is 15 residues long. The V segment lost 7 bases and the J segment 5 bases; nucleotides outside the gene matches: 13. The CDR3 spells CASISDGRGWETQYF. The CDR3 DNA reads TGTGCCAGCATCTCCGACGGCAGGGGGTGGGAGACCCAGTACTTC.

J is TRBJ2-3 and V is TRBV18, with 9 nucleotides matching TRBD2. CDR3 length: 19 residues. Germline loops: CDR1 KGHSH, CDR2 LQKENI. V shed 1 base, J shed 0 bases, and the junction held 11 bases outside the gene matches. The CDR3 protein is CASSPLAGALQSSTDTQYF. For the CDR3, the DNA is TGTGCCAGCTCACCACTAGCGGGAGCCCTACAATCTAGCACAGATACGCAGTATTTT.

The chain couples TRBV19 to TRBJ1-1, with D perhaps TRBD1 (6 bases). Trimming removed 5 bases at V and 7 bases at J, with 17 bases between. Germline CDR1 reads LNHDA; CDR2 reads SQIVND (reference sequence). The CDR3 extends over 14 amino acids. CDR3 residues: CASSFRDIWGEAFF. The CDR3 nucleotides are TGTGCCAGTAGTTTCCGGGACATCTGGGGTGAAGCTTTCTTT.

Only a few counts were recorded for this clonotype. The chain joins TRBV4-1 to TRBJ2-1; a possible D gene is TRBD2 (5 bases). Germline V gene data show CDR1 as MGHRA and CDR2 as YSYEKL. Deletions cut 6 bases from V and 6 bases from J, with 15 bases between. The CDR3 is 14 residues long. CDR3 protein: CASRGGGWVNEQFF. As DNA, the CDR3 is TGCGCCAGCAGGGGTGGAGGTTGGGTCAATGAGCAGTTCTTC.

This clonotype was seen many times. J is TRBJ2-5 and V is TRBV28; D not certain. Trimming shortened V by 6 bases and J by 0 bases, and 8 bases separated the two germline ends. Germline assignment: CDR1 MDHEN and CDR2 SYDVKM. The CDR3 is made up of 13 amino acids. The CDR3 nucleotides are TGTGCCAGCAGAACGGTGTACCAAGAGACCCAGTACTTC. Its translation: CASRTVYQETQYF.

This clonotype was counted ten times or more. The CDR3 DNA is TGTGCCAGCAGACCTCGGGGGATGTTGTATGGCTACACCTTC. Its protein is CASRPRGMLYGYTF. This chain joins TRBV6-1 and TRBJ1-2, with D possibly matching TRBD1 (5 bases). Germline V gene data show CDR1 as MNHNS and CDR2 as SASEGT. The CDR3 has 14 residues. The germline V and J ends were trimmed by 6 bases and 5 bases, with 16 bases remaining between them.

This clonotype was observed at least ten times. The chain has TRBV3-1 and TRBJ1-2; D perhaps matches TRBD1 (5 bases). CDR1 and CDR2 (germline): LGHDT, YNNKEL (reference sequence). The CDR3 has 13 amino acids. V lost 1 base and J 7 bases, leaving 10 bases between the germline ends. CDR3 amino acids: CASSQGMGLGYTF. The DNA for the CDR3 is TGTGCCAGCAGCCAAGGGATGGGGCTTGGCTACACCTTC.

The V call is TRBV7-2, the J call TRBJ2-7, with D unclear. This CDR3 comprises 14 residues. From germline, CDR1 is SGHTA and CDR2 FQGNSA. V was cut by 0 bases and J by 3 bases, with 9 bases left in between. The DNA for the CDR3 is TGTGCCAGCAGCTTAGCAATCCAAAACTACGAGCAGTACTTC. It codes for CASSLAIQNYEQYF.

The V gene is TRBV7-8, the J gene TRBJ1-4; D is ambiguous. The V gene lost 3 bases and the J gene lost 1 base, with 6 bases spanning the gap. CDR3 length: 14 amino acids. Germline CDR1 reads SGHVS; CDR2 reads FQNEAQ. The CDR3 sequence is CASSFRETNEKLFF. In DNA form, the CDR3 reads TGTGCCAGCAGCTTCCGAGAAACTAATGAAAAACTGTTTTTT. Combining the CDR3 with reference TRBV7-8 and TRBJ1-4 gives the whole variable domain GAGVSQSPRYKVAKRGQDVALRCDPISGHVSLFWYQQALGQGPEFLTYFQNEAQLDKSGLPSDRFFAERPEGSVSTLKIQRTQQEDSAVYLCASSFRETNEKLFFGSGTQLSVL.

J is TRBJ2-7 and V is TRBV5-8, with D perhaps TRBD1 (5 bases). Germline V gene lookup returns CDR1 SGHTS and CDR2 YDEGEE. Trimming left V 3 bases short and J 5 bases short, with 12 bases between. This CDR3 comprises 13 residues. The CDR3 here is CASSSVGRDEQYF. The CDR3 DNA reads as TGTGCCAGCAGCTCGGTGGGCAGGGACGAGCAGTACTTC.

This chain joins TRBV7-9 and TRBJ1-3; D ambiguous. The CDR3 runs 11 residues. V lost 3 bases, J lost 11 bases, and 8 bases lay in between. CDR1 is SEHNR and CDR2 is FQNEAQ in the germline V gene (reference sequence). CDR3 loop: CASSFGRAIYF. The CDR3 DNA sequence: TGTGCCAGCAGCTTCGGCCGGGCCATATATTTT.

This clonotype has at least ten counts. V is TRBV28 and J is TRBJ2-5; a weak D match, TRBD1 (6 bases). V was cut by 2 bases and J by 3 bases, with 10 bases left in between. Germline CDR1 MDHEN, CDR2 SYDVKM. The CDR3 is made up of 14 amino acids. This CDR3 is CASSLNREKETQYF. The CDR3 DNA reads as TGTGCCAGCAGTTTAAACAGGGAGAAAGAGACCCAGTACTTC.

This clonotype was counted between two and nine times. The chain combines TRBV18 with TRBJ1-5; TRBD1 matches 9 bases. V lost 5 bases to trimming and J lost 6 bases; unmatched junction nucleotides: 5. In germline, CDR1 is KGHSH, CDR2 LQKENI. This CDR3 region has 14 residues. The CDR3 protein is CASSTDRGIQPQHF. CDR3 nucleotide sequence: TGTGCCAGCTCAACGGACAGGGGCATTCAGCCCCAGCATTTT.

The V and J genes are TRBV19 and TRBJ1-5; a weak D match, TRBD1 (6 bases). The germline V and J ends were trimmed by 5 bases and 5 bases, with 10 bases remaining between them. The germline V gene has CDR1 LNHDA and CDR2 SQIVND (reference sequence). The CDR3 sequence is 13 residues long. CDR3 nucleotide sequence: TGTGCCAGTAGTTCGGGACACTATCAGCCCCAGCATTTT. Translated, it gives CASSSGHYQPQHF. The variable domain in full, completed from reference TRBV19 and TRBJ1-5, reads DGGITQSPKYLFRKEGQNVTLSCEQNLNHDAMYWYRQDPGQGLRLIYYSQIVNDFQKGDIAEGYSVSREKKESFPLTVTSAQKNPTAFYLCASSSGHYQPQHFGDGTRLSIL.

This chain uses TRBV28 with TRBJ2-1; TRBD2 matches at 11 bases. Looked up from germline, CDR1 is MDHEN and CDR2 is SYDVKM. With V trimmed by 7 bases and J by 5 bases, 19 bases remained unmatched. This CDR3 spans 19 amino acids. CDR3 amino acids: CASKGGKTSGITTHNEQFF. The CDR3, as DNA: TGTGCCAGCAAGGGGGGAAAGACTAGCGGGATTACGACCCACAATGAGCAGTTCTTC.

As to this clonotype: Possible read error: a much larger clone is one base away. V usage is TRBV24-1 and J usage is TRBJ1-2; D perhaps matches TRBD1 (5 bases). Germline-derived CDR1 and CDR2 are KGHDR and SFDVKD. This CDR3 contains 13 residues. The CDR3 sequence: CATSDDSNYGYAF. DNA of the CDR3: TGTGCCACCAGTGATGACAGCAACTATGGCTACGCCTTC.